This TCR beta chain derives from a study of tumor and adjacent non-tumor tissue in lung cancer. Study outcomes and limitations: In normal lung, the top 100 clones were significantly more dominant than in tumor. Compared with tumor, normal lung showed significantly lower TCR diversity.

The CDR3 covers 13 residues. Germline loops: CDR1 SQVTM, CDR2 ANQGSEA. The library came from three nested PCR rounds adapted from ARM-PCR protocols. MiXCR, run by TCRdb on the multiplex PCR reads, gives a single entry per CDR3 protein. The sample shows some 100,000 distinct CDR3 sequences, roughly 78% of them seen only once. No cell sorting was done before RNA was extracted from the tissue. Distant lung tissue was collected more than 3 cm away from the tumor edge. Details on this clonotype: Its antigen is as yet unknown. Relative to the germline gene, one junction end is altered; a read error may explain this.

Sequences were obtained from distant non-tumor lung tissue. This clonotype was sampled from a man aged 55-75 years with small cell lung cancer. The chain couples TRBV29-1 to TRBJ2-7, with TRBD1 matching over 7 bases. The CDR3 coding sequence is TGCAGCGTTGGGACAGGACTGGGAATCGAGCAGTATTTC. It translates to CSVGTGLGIEQYF.